The 21 T cell receptor beta chains presented below share a single source sample, sequenced in a study of cytomegalovirus exposure and HLA in healthy donors. Amplification used 60 Vbeta primers and 13 Jbeta primers. The assay was immunoSEQ multiplex PCR, and TCRdb's table has in-frame clones only and misses some. The sample lists some 140,000 clones; 60% to 80% were seen once. Specimen: PBMCs. The receptors were gathered from a man aged 25 to 45 in good health and CMV-seronegative.

V is TRBV28 and J is TRBJ2-5, with D possibly being TRBD2 (6 bases). Germline loops: CDR1 MDHEN, CDR2 SYDVKM. The CDR3 is 14 residues long. Trimming stripped 6 bases from V and 2 bases from J, with 13 bases between. The CDR3 nucleotides read TGTGCCAGCAGGGTCGGGGGTAGGCAAGAGACCCAGTACTTC. Protein sequence: CASRVGGRQETQYF.

The chain has TRBV28 and TRBJ2-7, with a tentative D call TRBD1 (5 bases). Deletions cut 3 bases from V and 2 bases from J, with 11 bases between. This CDR3 is built from 14 residues. The V gene's germline CDR1 is MDHEN and CDR2 SYDVKM. DNA for the CDR3: TGTGCCAGCAGTTTGTGGGGCCCCACCTACGAGCAGTACTTC. This encodes CASSLWGPTYEQYF.

The CDR3 DNA sequence: TGTGCCAGTAGTCAGGGGGCTGGGCCGGGTCAGCCCCAGCATTTT. Amino acid sequence: CASSQGAGPGQPQHF. This chain joins TRBV19 and TRBJ1-5; the match to TRBD1 covers 8 bases. The CDR3 totals 15 residues. After removal of 5 bases from V and 6 bases from J, the junction contained 9 bases not matched to a gene. The V gene's germline CDR1 is LNHDA and CDR2 SQIVND (reference sequence).

The chain carries TRBV19 and TRBJ1-3, with D perhaps matching TRBD1 (5 bases). The V end was cut by 11 bases, the J end by 0 bases, with 17 bases between. The CDR3 length is 15 residues. Germline lookup yields CDR1 LNHDA and CDR2 SQIVND (reference sequence). DNA for the CDR3: TGTGCCTCAGTCCCACAGGCGTACTCTGGAAACACCATATATTTT. Residues: CASVPQAYSGNTIYF.

This chain joins TRBV19 and TRBJ2-3; a possible D gene is TRBD2 (6 bases). This CDR3 spans 14 amino acids. Germline V gene data show CDR1 as LNHDA and CDR2 as SQIVND (reference sequence). V lost 3 bases to trimming and J lost 2 bases, with 9 bases between them. As DNA, the CDR3 is TGTGCCAGTAGTATGGGGCGGGACACAGATACGCAGTATTTT. As protein: CASSMGRDTDTQYF.

This clone appeared once. The genes are TRBV14 and TRBJ2-1; 9 bases align to TRBD1. The germline V gene encodes CDR1 SGHDN and CDR2 FVKESK. There are 16 residues in the CDR3. V shed 4 bases and J 8 bases; nucleotides not matched to a gene: 12. This CDR3 reads CASSRITGTGIDEQFF. CDR3 DNA: TGTGCCAGCAGCCGAATTACCGGGACAGGGATCGATGAGCAGTTCTTC.

The chain recombines TRBV4-1 with TRBJ1-5; D not resolved. This CDR3 has 14 residues. Per the germline V gene, CDR1 is MGHRA and CDR2 is YSYEKL. The ends were cut back, 1 base at V and 7 bases at J, with 11 bases in the middle. CDR3 loop: CASSQGGSGQPQHF. In DNA form, the CDR3 reads TGCGCCAGCAGCCAAGGGGGAAGCGGGCAGCCCCAGCATTTT.

J is TRBJ2-7 and V is TRBV14, with a weak D call TRBD2 (6 bases). Looked up from germline, CDR1 is SGHDN and CDR2 is FVKESK. The CDR3 is 15 amino acids. V lost 1 base to trimming and J lost 6 bases, with 16 bases between them. The CDR3 nucleotides are TGTGCCAGCAGCCAAGTTGGCGGGATGGCTCTCGAGCAGTACTTC. This sequence encodes CASSQVGGMALEQYF.

Remarks on this clone: A much larger clonotype is one base distant, so this may be a read error. The CDR3 DNA follows: TGTGCCAGCAGTTTAGCGGCAGGGAATCAGCCCCAGCATTTT. It specifies CASSLAAGNQPQHF. The chain is built from TRBV28 and TRBJ1-5, with D possibly matching TRBD1 (5 bases). The CDR3 runs 14 residues. The V and J ends lost 2 bases and 4 bases respectively, with 9 bases between them. CDR1 is MDHEN, CDR2 SYDVKM, per germline.

This clone was counted only a few times. The rearrangement joins TRBV6-5 to TRBJ2-2; D call uncertain. The CDR3 totals 12 residues. Trimming removed 5 bases at V and 5 bases at J, with 6 bases between. CDR1 is MNHEY and CDR2 is SVGAGI in the germline V gene. CDR3 nucleotide sequence: TGTGCCAGCAGTACAGTTACCGGGGAGCTGTTTTTT. Protein product: CASSTVTGELFF.

In this sample, this clone turned up a few times. The genes are TRBV28 and TRBJ1-2; D remains ambiguous. The CDR3 extends over 12 amino acids. Looked up from germline, CDR1 is MDHEN and CDR2 is SYDVKM. Trimming removed 1 base from V and 7 bases from J, with 7 bases in between. This CDR3 is CASSLFSSGYTF. The DNA for the CDR3 is TGTGCCAGCAGTTTATTCTCGTCTGGCTACACCTTC.

Here the CDR3 reads CASSLGTFGGDYTF. DNA for the CDR3: TGTGCCAGCAGCTTGGGTACTTTCGGTGGAGACTACACCTTC. The V call is TRBV5-6, the J call TRBJ1-2; no clear D. V was shortened by 0 bases and J by 10 bases, with 16 bases between the two germline ends. The CDR3 length is 14 residues. Germline CDR1 is SGHDT and CDR2 is YYEEEE.

The J gene is TRBJ2-3, the V gene TRBV6-1; the D is unclear. CDR3 length equals 13 residues. Germline V gene sequence: CDR1 MNHNS, CDR2 SASEGT. V lost 6 bases, J lost 3 bases, and 10 bases lay in between. CDR3 coding DNA: TGTGCCAGCAGGGATCGACAAACAGATACGCAGTATTTT. The encoded protein is CASRDRQTDTQYF.

This chain uses TRBV30 with TRBJ1-6; D not resolved. V was shortened by 3 bases and J by 7 bases, with 13 bases between the two germline ends. From germline, CDR1 is GTSNPN and CDR2 SVGIG (reference sequence). The CDR3 sequence is 14 residues long. CDR3 nucleotides: TGTGCCTGGAGCTCAGGCACCTCAAATTCACCCCTCCACTTT. Protein product: CAWSSGTSNSPLHF.

The chain combines TRBV15 with TRBJ2-7; maybe TRBD1 (5 bases). Between the trimmed V and J ends, which lost 0 bases and 4 bases, there was a span of 13 bases. CDR1 and CDR2 from the germline V gene are LNHNV and YYDKDF (reference sequence). The CDR3 length is 15 residues. The CDR3 sequence is CATSRDLTGSYEQYF. DNA for the CDR3: TGTGCCACCAGCAGAGATCTAACAGGAAGTTACGAGCAGTACTTC.

The chain couples TRBV5-4 to TRBJ2-5; D is uncertain. The germline V gene has CDR1 SGHNT and CDR2 YYREEE (reference sequence). This CDR3 region has 13 residues. The V gene lost 3 bases and the J gene lost 5 bases, with 11 bases spanning the gap. CDR3 DNA sequence: TGTGCCAGCAGCTCCGGCCCGCGGGAGACCCAGTACTTC. As protein: CASSSGPRETQYF.

V gene TRBV11-2 combines with J gene TRBJ2-3; 8 nucleotides agree with TRBD1. The V gene's germline CDR1 is SGHAT and CDR2 FQNNGV. CDR3 size: 14 residues. Unmatched junction bases numbered 4, after V lost 1 base and J lost 7 bases. DNA of the CDR3: TGTGCCAGCAGCTTAGGGACAGGGTCCTATACGCAGTATTTT. It yields the protein CASSLGTGSYTQYF.

As to this clone: At the DNA level, this CDR3 is encoded by other sequences in the same sample as well. The genes are TRBV28 and TRBJ1-5; D unresolved. V lost 2 bases to trimming and J lost 0 bases, with 5 bases between them. This CDR3 has 14 residues. CDR1 is MDHEN, CDR2 SYDVKM, per germline. CDR3 region: CASSLGGSNQPQHF. The CDR3 DNA reads TGTGCCAGCAGTTTAGGCGGTAGCAATCAGCCCCAGCATTTT.

This clone has just a few counts. V usage is TRBV5-1 and J usage is TRBJ1-1; TRBD1 aligns across 7 bases. The trim removed 3 bases at V and 1 base at J, leaving 3 bases unmatched. In germline, CDR1 is SGHRS, CDR2 YFSETQ. The CDR3 has 14 amino acids. The CDR3 DNA is TGCGCCAGCAGCTACGGGACAGCGAACACTGAAGCTTTCTTT. Protein product: CASSYGTANTEAFF.

This sequence joins TRBV27 and TRBJ2-1; D not resolved. This CDR3 is 12 amino acids long. CDR1 MNHEY and CDR2 SMNVEV come from the germline V gene (reference sequence). V was shortened by 7 bases and J by 9 bases, with 13 bases between the two germline ends. The CDR3 protein is CASTNTVFEQFF. DNA for the CDR3: TGTGCCAGCACTAATACGGTCTTTGAGCAGTTCTTC.

The rearrangement uses TRBV18 and TRBJ1-3; maybe TRBD1 (6 bases). This CDR3 region has 15 residues. V dropped 1 base and J dropped 1 base, with 8 bases sitting between them. Germline V gives CDR1 KGHSH, CDR2 LQKENI. The CDR3 DNA reads TGTGCCAGCTCACCACGTACAGGGTCTGGAAACACCATATATTTT. Amino acid sequence: CASSPRTGSGNTIYF.